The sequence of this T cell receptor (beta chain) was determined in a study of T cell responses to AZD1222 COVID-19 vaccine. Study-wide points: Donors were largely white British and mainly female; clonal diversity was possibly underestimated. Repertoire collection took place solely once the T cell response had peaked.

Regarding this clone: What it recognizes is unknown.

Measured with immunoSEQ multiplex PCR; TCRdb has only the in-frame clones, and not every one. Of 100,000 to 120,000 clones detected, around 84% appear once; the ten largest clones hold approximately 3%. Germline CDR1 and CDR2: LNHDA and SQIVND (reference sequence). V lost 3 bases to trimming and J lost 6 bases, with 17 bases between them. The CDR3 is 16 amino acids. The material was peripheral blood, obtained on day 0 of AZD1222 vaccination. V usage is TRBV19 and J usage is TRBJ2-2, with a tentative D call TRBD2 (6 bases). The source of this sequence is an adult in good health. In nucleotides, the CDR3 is TGTGCCAGTAGTATTCAGGCGGGGCCTGGTGCCGGGGAGCTGTTTTTT. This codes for CASSIQAGPGAGELFF.